This is a list of T cell receptor beta chains from one sample in a study of blood T cell repertoires in COVID-19. The table came from immunoSEQ multiplex PCR; TCRdb's copy has only in-frame clones and leaves some out. This table has over 90,000 clones, roughly 87% appearing once. Material: peripheral blood. The receptors were sampled from a man aged 45-65 years with active COVID-19. Each CDR3 is given with its conserved first and last residue. D genes are given only for firm matches. Rows may omit the clone size; those that give it use once, few, many or a size class.

clone size: .
J gene: TRBJ2-3
V gene: TRBV4-2
D gene: .
CDR3 protein: CASSRAQGRGADTQYF
CDR3 DNA: TGTGCCAGCAGCCGAGCACAAGGGCGGGGCGCAGATACGCAGTATTTT

clone size: .
J gene: TRBJ2-7
V gene: TRBV7-7
D gene: TRBD1
CDR3 protein: CASSVRDSYEQYF
CDR3 DNA: TGTGCTAGCAGCGTCCGGGACAGCTACGAGCAGTACTTC

clone size: .
J gene: TRBJ2-1
V gene: TRBV19
D gene: .
CDR3 protein: CASRRQRSYNEQFF
CDR3 DNA: TGTGCCAGTAGACGGCAGCGCTCCTACAATGAGCAGTTCTTC

clone size: .
J gene: TRBJ1-5
V gene: TRBV6-5
D gene: .
CDR3 protein: CASRPPGNNQPQHF
CDR3 DNA: TGTGCCAGCAGACCCCCAGGGAACAATCAGCCCCAGCATTTT

clone size: .
J gene: TRBJ1-2
V gene: TRBV18
D gene: .
CDR3 protein: CASSPPVGVQGYTF
CDR3 DNA: TGTGCCAGCTCACCACCGGTCGGGGTGCAGGGCTACACCTTC

clone size: few
J gene: TRBJ1-1
V gene: TRBV6-5
D gene: TRBD1
CDR3 protein: CASSYEGAWDTEAFF
CDR3 DNA: TGTGCCAGCAGTTACGAGGGGGCTTGGGACACTGAAGCTTTCTTT

clone size: .
J gene: TRBJ1-3
V gene: TRBV7-8
D gene: .
CDR3 protein: CASTNGGSGNTIYF
CDR3 DNA: TGTGCCAGCACCAACGGGGGCTCTGGAAACACCATATATTTT

clone size: .
J gene: TRBJ1-2
V gene: TRBV7-8
D gene: TRBD1
CDR3 protein: CASSLIRSDRGGYTF
CDR3 DNA: TGTGCCAGCAGCTTAATTAGATCGGACAGGGGTGGCTACACCTTC

clone size: .
J gene: TRBJ2-3
V gene: TRBV5-6
D gene: TRBD2
CDR3 protein: CASSSAGGHTDTQYF
CDR3 DNA: TGTGCCAGCAGCTCAGCGGGGGGGCATACAGATACGCAGTATTTT

clone size: .
J gene: TRBJ2-5
V gene: TRBV20-1
D gene: .
CDR3 protein: CSASLTSEQTQYF
CDR3 DNA: TGCAGTGCCAGTCTTACTAGTGAGCAGACCCAGTACTTC

clone size: .
J gene: TRBJ1-2
V gene: TRBV29-1
D gene: TRBD1
CDR3 protein: CSVPTGPSGYTF
CDR3 DNA: TGCAGCGTACCGACAGGGCCGAGTGGCTACACCTTC

clone size: .
J gene: TRBJ1-6
V gene: TRBV7-9
D gene: .
CDR3 protein: CASSLIQDNSPLHF
CDR3 DNA: TGTGCCAGCAGCCTTATTCAGGATAATTCACCCCTCCACTTT

clone size: .
J gene: TRBJ1-1
V gene: TRBV5-8
D gene: .
CDR3 protein: CASSLVAAEAFF
CDR3 DNA: TGTGCCAGCAGCTTGGTGGCAGCTGAAGCTTTCTTT

clone size: once
J gene: TRBJ2-1
V gene: TRBV6-5
D gene: TRBD1
CDR3 protein: CASSYRDRGRNEQFF
CDR3 DNA: TGTGCCAGCAGTTACCGGGACAGGGGGCGCAATGAGCAGTTCTTC

clone size: .
J gene: TRBJ2-5
V gene: TRBV5-6
D gene: .
CDR3 protein: CASSLRGWVAGTQYF
CDR3 DNA: TGTGCCAGCAGCTTGAGGGGATGGGTAGCCGGGACCCAGTACTTC

clone size: .
J gene: TRBJ2-5
V gene: TRBV7-8
D gene: TRBD2
CDR3 protein: CASSLAGAETQYF
CDR3 DNA: TGTGCCAGCAGCCTAGCGGGGGCAGAGACCCAGTACTTC

clone size: once
J gene: TRBJ2-1
V gene: TRBV5-1
D gene: .
CDR3 protein: CASSLRGTYNEQFF
CDR3 DNA: TGCGCCAGCAGCCTCCGGGGTACCTACAATGAGCAGTTCTTC

clone size: .
J gene: TRBJ2-6
V gene: TRBV7-8
D gene: .
CDR3 protein: CASSSRDSGANVLTF
CDR3 DNA: TGTGCCAGCAGCTCCAGGGACTCTGGGGCCAACGTCCTGACTTTC

clone size: .
J gene: TRBJ1-2
V gene: TRBV7-8
D gene: TRBD1
CDR3 protein: CASSYRGGSYGYTF
CDR3 DNA: TGTGCCAGCAGCTACAGGGGTGGTTCCTATGGCTACACCTTC

clone size: .
J gene: TRBJ1-5
V gene: TRBV15
D gene: TRBD1
CDR3 protein: CATSRGTGVNQPQHF
CDR3 DNA: TGTGCCACCAGCAGAGGGACAGGGGTCAATCAGCCCCAGCATTTT

clone size: once
J gene: TRBJ2-3
V gene: TRBV5-5
D gene: .
CDR3 protein: CASSKQPGPDTQYF
CDR3 DNA: TGTGCCAGCAGCAAACAGCCAGGGCCAGATACGCAGTATTTT

clone size: once
J gene: TRBJ2-3
V gene: TRBV7-9
D gene: TRBD2
CDR3 protein: CASSKRGELDTQYF
CDR3 DNA: TGTGCCAGCAGCAAGCGGGGGGAACTTGATACGCAGTATTTT

clone size: .
J gene: TRBJ2-2
V gene: TRBV11-2
D gene: TRBD2
CDR3 protein: CASNRFSGGPTGELFF
CDR3 DNA: TGTGCCAGCAACCGCTTTAGCGGGGGGCCCACCGGGGAGCTGTTTTTT

clone size: .
J gene: TRBJ2-7
V gene: TRBV2
D gene: .
CDR3 protein: CASSPTYEQYF
CDR3 DNA: TGTGCCAGCAGCCCGACTTACGAGCAGTACTTC

clone size: .
J gene: TRBJ2-3
V gene: TRBV25-1
D gene: TRBD2
CDR3 protein: CASSASGGNTDTQYF
CDR3 DNA: TGTGCCAGCAGTGCCAGCGGGGGGAACACAGATACGCAGTATTTT

clone size: .
J gene: TRBJ2-3
V gene: TRBV12-5
D gene: TRBD1
CDR3 protein: CASAPMTGLVDTQYF
CDR3 DNA: TGTGCTAGTGCCCCCATGACAGGGTTGGTTGATACGCAGTATTTT

clone size: .
J gene: TRBJ1-1
V gene: TRBV23-1
D gene: TRBD1
CDR3 protein: CASSSRGPNTEAFF
CDR3 DNA: TGCGCCAGCAGTTCTAGGGGGCCGAACACTGAAGCTTTCTTT

clone size: .
J gene: TRBJ2-3
V gene: TRBV19
D gene: .
CDR3 protein: CASGAYFSDTQYF
CDR3 DNA: TGTGCCAGTGGGGCATACTTCTCAGATACGCAGTATTTT

clone size: .
J gene: TRBJ2-7
V gene: TRBV5-6
D gene: TRBD1
CDR3 protein: CASRGQGRHYEQYF
CDR3 DNA: TGTGCCAGCAGGGGACAGGGACGTCACTACGAGCAGTACTTC

clone size: once
J gene: TRBJ2-3
V gene: TRBV13
D gene: .
CDR3 protein: CASSLGRLEDTQYF
CDR3 DNA: TGTGCCAGCAGCTTAGGCCGGCTAGAAGATACGCAGTATTTT

clone size: .
J gene: TRBJ2-2
V gene: TRBV7-7
D gene: .
CDR3 protein: CASSSGTPNTGELFF
CDR3 DNA: TGTGCCAGCAGCTCCGGGACTCCAAACACCGGGGAGCTGTTTTTT

clone size: .
J gene: TRBJ1-1
V gene: TRBV14
D gene: .
CDR3 protein: CASSQDRRVVNTEAFF
CDR3 DNA: TGTGCCAGCAGCCAAGATAGGAGAGTTGTGAACACTGAAGCTTTCTTT

clone size: once
J gene: TRBJ1-5
V gene: TRBV6-2/TRBV6-3
D gene: .
CDR3 protein: CASSSVFFADGGPQHF
CDR3 DNA: TGTGCCAGCAGTTCCGTCTTCTTTGCGGACGGGGGGCCCCAGCATTTT

clone size: .
J gene: TRBJ1-2
V gene: TRBV24-1
D gene: TRBD1
CDR3 protein: CATSDQKQGAGYGYTF
CDR3 DNA: TGTGCCACCAGTGACCAGAAACAGGGGGCTGGCTATGGCTACACCTTC

clone size: .
J gene: TRBJ2-5
V gene: TRBV5-5
D gene: TRBD2
CDR3 protein: CASSLWEGKETQYF
CDR3 DNA: TGTGCCAGCAGCCTTTGGGAGGGGAAAGAGACCCAGTACTTC

clone size: once
J gene: TRBJ1-6
V gene: TRBV18
D gene: .
CDR3 protein: CASSPLSGRDNSPLHF
CDR3 DNA: TGTGCCAGCTCACCCCTCTCCGGCAGGGATAATTCACCCCTCCACTTT

clone size: .
J gene: TRBJ2-3
V gene: TRBV30
D gene: .
CDR3 protein: CAWGTGFEDTQYF
CDR3 DNA: TGTGCCTGGGGCACAGGGTTTGAAGATACGCAGTATTTT

clone size: once
J gene: TRBJ1-5
V gene: TRBV6-6
D gene: TRBD1
CDR3 protein: CASSLGQGDNQPQHF
CDR3 DNA: TGTGCCAGCAGCCTGGGACAGGGTGACAATCAGCCCCAGCATTTT

clone size: .
J gene: TRBJ2-5
V gene: TRBV10-3
D gene: TRBD1
CDR3 protein: CAISWDSQETQYF
CDR3 DNA: TGTGCCATCAGCTGGGACAGCCAAGAGACCCAGTACTTC

clone size: .
J gene: TRBJ1-4
V gene: TRBV5-1
D gene: TRBD1
CDR3 protein: CASSWGDRDNEKLFF
CDR3 DNA: TGCGCCAGCAGCTGGGGGGACAGGGATAATGAAAAACTGTTTTTT

clone size: once
J gene: TRBJ1-4
V gene: TRBV7-2
D gene: .
CDR3 protein: CASSLQSAEDEKLFF
CDR3 DNA: TGTGCCAGCAGCCTCCAATCGGCGGAGGATGAAAAACTGTTTTTT

clone size: .
J gene: TRBJ1-1
V gene: TRBV7-9
D gene: .
CDR3 protein: CASMHRNTEAFF
CDR3 DNA: TGTGCCAGCATGCACAGGAACACTGAAGCTTTCTTT

clone size: .
J gene: TRBJ1-1
V gene: TRBV29-1
D gene: .
CDR3 protein: CSVEGRQNTEAFF
CDR3 DNA: TGCAGCGTTGAGGGTAGACAAAACACTGAAGCTTTCTTT

clone size: few
J gene: TRBJ1-2
V gene: TRBV11-2
D gene: .
CDR3 protein: CASSLDRGFDSGYTF
CDR3 DNA: TGTGCCAGCAGCTTAGACAGGGGTTTTGATTCTGGCTACACCTTC

clone size: .
J gene: TRBJ2-5
V gene: TRBV4-2
D gene: .
CDR3 protein: CASSQPGLQETQYF
CDR3 DNA: TGTGCCAGCAGCCAACCGGGACTCCAAGAGACCCAGTACTTC

clone size: .
J gene: TRBJ1-6
V gene: TRBV7-9
D gene: .
CDR3 protein: CASSVGDNSPLHF
CDR3 DNA: TGTGCCAGCAGCGTAGGAGATAATTCACCCCTCCACTTT

clone size: few
J gene: TRBJ2-2
V gene: TRBV5-4
D gene: TRBD1
CDR3 protein: CASSLVSGQGSTGELFF
CDR3 DNA: TGTGCCAGCAGCTTGGTCTCTGGACAGGGGAGCACCGGGGAGCTGTTTTTT

clone size: .
J gene: TRBJ2-7
V gene: TRBV20-1
D gene: .
CDR3 protein: CSAKQGPEQYF
CDR3 DNA: TGCAGTGCGAAACAGGGACCCGAGCAGTACTTC

clone size: .
J gene: TRBJ2-6
V gene: TRBV7-9
D gene: .
CDR3 protein: CASSPGGSGANVLTF
CDR3 DNA: TGTGCCAGCAGCCCTGGAGGGTCTGGGGCCAACGTCCTGACTTTC

clone size: .
J gene: TRBJ1-2
V gene: TRBV18
D gene: .
CDR3 protein: CASSPPETGDGYTF
CDR3 DNA: TGTGCCAGCTCACCTCCGGAGACGGGGGATGGCTACACCTTC

clone size: .
J gene: TRBJ2-1
V gene: TRBV13
D gene: TRBD1
CDR3 protein: CASSLRTGREFF
CDR3 DNA: TGTGCCAGCAGCTTAAGGACAGGCCGCGAGTTCTTC

clone size: once
J gene: TRBJ1-3
V gene: TRBV10-3
D gene: TRBD1
CDR3 protein: CAISETGATRDTIYF
CDR3 DNA: TGTGCCATCAGTGAAACAGGGGCTACTAGGGACACCATATATTTT

clone size: .
J gene: TRBJ2-3
V gene: TRBV7-9
D gene: TRBD1
CDR3 protein: CASSLAQAGGPDTQYF
CDR3 DNA: TGTGCCAGCAGCTTAGCGCAGGCAGGGGGCCCAGATACGCAGTATTTT

clone size: many
J gene: TRBJ1-5
V gene: TRBV4-1
D gene: TRBD1
CDR3 protein: CASSPGTGGDQPQHF
CDR3 DNA: TGCGCCAGCAGTCCCGGGACAGGGGGCGATCAGCCCCAGCATTTT

clone size: .
J gene: TRBJ2-7
V gene: TRBV5-6
D gene: .
CDR3 protein: CASSLTAYEQYF
CDR3 DNA: TGTGCCAGCAGCTTAACTGCCTACGAGCAGTACTTC